Shown below are 5 T cell receptor beta chains from a single sample sequenced in a study of blood T cell repertoires in COVID-19. TCRdb's table, derived via immunoSEQ multiplex PCR, lists solely in-frame clones and lacks some. The sample has 150,000 to 200,000 clones, less than 85% seen once; the top ten hold 2.5% to 3.5%. Sequenced: peripheral blood. The receptors derive from a woman older than 75 with acute or convalescent COVID-19.

This clone is a singleton in its sample. The chain couples TRBV13 to TRBJ1-6; the D gene is possibly TRBD1 (6 bases). The V gene's germline CDR1 is PRHDT and CDR2 FYEKMQ (reference sequence). The CDR3 is 16 residues long. Trimming stripped 2 bases from V and 3 bases from J, with 11 bases between. The CDR3 loop reads CASSLLGRGYNSPLHF. In DNA form, the CDR3 reads TGTGCCAGCAGCTTACTGGGCAGGGGCTATAATTCACCCCTCCACTTT.

Details on this clone: One end of the junction fails to match germline, which may point to a read error. The chain combines TRBV28 with TRBJ1-2, with D unresolved. Per the germline V gene, CDR1 is MDHEN and CDR2 is SYDVKM. CDR3 length: 12 residues. The CDR3 DNA follows: TGCGCGGAAACAGCGGCGAACTATGGCTACACCTTC. It codes for CAETAANYGYTF.

The J gene is TRBJ2-1, the V gene TRBV6-5; 7 positions agree with TRBD2. CDR1 is MNHEY, CDR2 SVGAGI, per germline. The V segment lost 6 bases and the J segment 0 bases; nucleotides outside the gene matches: 5. The CDR3 is made up of 15 amino acids. The CDR3 here is CASRSRENSYNEQFF. The CDR3 nucleotides are TGTGCCAGCAGATCGCGGGAGAACTCCTACAATGAGCAGTTCTTC.

The chain employs TRBV4-1 and TRBJ2-5; the D gene is possibly TRBD1 (5 bases). Deletions cut 0 bases from V and 4 bases from J, with 6 bases between. The germline V gene has CDR1 MGHRA and CDR2 YSYEKL. The CDR3 has 13 amino acids. CDR3 sequence: CASSQDRGETQYF. In DNA, the CDR3 is TGCGCCAGCAGCCAAGATAGGGGAGAGACCCAGTACTTC.

V usage is TRBV6-5 and J usage is TRBJ2-7, with TRBD1 identical over 9 bases. The V gene's germline CDR1 is MNHEY and CDR2 SVGAGI. The CDR3 consists of 12 residues. V shed 5 bases and J 6 bases; nucleotides not matched to a gene: 2. The DNA for the CDR3 is TGTGCCAGCAGTCCGGACAGGGGCGAGCAGTACTTC. Translation: CASSPDRGEQYF.